The 4 T cell receptor beta chains below come from one sample, sequenced in a study of blood T cell repertoires in COVID-19. Measured with immunoSEQ multiplex PCR; TCRdb has only the in-frame clones, and not every one. The sample holds 110,000 or so clones, 70% to 90% seen once. The sample consisted of peripheral blood. The origin of the receptors is a man aged 60-69 years with acute or convalescent COVID-19.

The rearrangement uses TRBV18 and TRBJ2-5; 8 bases fit TRBD2. The CDR3 is made up of 14 amino acids. Germline CDR1 is KGHSH and CDR2 is LQKENI. With V trimmed by 3 bases and J by 5 bases, 5 bases remained unmatched. In DNA, the CDR3 is TGTGCCAGCTCACCGGCGGGAGGTTTGGAGACCCAGTACTTC. Amino acid sequence: CASSPAGGLETQYF.

The chain recombines TRBV9 with TRBJ2-7, with TRBD1 matching over 7 bases. This CDR3 has 16 residues. CDR1 and CDR2 (germline): SGDLS, YYNGEE. V shed 0 bases, J shed 1 base, and the junction held 7 bases outside the gene matches. The CDR3 DNA follows: TGTGCCAGCAGCGTAGGGATCGGGACAGCTTCCTACGAGCAGTACTTC. Encoded protein: CASSVGIGTASYEQYF.

The V call is TRBV7-8, the J call TRBJ2-5; TRBD2 matches at 8 bases. V shed 7 bases, J shed 3 bases, and the junction held 19 bases outside the gene matches. This CDR3 is built from 18 residues. CDR1 and CDR2 (germline): SGHVS, FQNEAQ. As DNA, the CDR3 is TGTGCCAGCACCCCAGGACTAACCAGCGGGAGATGGAAAGAGACCCAGTACTTC. Protein product: CASTPGLTSGRWKETQYF.

This chain's CDR3 is CAWGEGNIQYF. The DNA for the CDR3 is TGTGCCTGGGGGGAGGGAAACATTCAGTACTTC. V and J are TRBV30 and TRBJ2-4; 7 nucleotides match TRBD2. After removal of 5 bases from V and 6 bases from J, the junction contained 1 base not matched to a gene. Germline CDR1 is GTSNPN and CDR2 is SVGIG (reference sequence). The CDR3 has 11 residues.